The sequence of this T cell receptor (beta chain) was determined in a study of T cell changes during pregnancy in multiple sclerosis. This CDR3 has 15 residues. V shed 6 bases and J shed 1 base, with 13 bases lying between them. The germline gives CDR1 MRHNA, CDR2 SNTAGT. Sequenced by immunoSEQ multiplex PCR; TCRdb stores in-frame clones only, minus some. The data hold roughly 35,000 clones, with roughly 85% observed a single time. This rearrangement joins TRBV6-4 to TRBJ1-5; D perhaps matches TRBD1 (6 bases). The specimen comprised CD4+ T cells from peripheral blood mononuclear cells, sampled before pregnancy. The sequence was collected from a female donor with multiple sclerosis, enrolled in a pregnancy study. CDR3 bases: TGTGCCAGCAGCCCGGGGGGGGCCAGCAATCAGCCCCAGCATTTT. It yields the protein CASSPGGASNQPQHF.